A selection of T cell receptor beta chains follows, all from one sample in a study of post-analysis software for immune sequencing data. TCRdb ran MiXCR on the PCR reads and lists one entry per CDR3 protein. The sample lists hundreds of thousands of distinct CDR3 sequences; more than 50% were seen once. The sequencing input was blood. The receptor source for this set is a girl aged 2-9 years with multiple sclerosis. CDR3s leave out the opening cysteine and the closing phenylalanine or tryptophan. The order of the fields is V gene, clone size, CDR3 protein. Clone sizes are given selectively: once, few, many, or a class where the clone is expanded.

TRBV6-2/TRBV6-3 - ASSSGQDYNEQF
TRBV3-1 once ASSPTAGTGSPLH
TRBV7-2 few ASSSPGTPTDAQY
TRBV20-1 - SASGEGRSYEQY
TRBV6-6 few ASSYPSGSINEQF
TRBV11-2 - ASSLVKGSTDTQY
TRBV20-1 - SAPSPIGANVLT
TRBV6-5 few ASSTRTGGSPQH
TRBV20-1 - SARDPAKHTQY
TRBV6-2/TRBV6-3 few ASSYLFRPYEQY
TRBV29-1 - SVDFLDSDNEQF
TRBV20-1 - SARVGRAVPSNEQF
TRBV12-5 - ASGFRQGRTEAF
TRBV14 few ASSHALGGTDTQY
TRBV4-1 - ASSHQPGQSSYEQY
TRBV10-3 few AISELLSGGLQETQY
TRBV5-1 - ASSLEGTAYEGQY
TRBV7-9 - ASSLSPGEGLNEQF
TRBV27 - ASTRRGTTQETQY
TRBV5-1 - ASSRTGDDTGELF
TRBV27 - ASSLTGTGGFEQY
TRBV6-2/TRBV6-3 - ASSYGADLPF
TRBV9 few ASSASAEEQF
TRBV7-2 - ASSFRGGRGTEAF
TRBV20-1 - SARDWGEGGGGAPDTQY